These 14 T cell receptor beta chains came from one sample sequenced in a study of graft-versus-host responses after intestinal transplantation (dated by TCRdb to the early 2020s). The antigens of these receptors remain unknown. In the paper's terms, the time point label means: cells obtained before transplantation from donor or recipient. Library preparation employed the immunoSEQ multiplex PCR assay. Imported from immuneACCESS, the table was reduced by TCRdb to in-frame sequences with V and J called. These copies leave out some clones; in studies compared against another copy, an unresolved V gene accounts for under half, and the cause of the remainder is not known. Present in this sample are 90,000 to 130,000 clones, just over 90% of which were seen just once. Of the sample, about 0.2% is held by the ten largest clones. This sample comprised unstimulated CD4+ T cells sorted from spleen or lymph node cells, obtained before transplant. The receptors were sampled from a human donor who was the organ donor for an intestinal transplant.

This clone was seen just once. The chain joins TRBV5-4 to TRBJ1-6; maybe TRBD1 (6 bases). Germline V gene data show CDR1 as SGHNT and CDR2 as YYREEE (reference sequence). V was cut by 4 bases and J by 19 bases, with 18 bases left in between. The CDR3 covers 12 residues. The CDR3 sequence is CASSLAGQPPHF. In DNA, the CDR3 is TGTGCCAGCAGCCTAGCGGGACAACCCCCGCACTTT.

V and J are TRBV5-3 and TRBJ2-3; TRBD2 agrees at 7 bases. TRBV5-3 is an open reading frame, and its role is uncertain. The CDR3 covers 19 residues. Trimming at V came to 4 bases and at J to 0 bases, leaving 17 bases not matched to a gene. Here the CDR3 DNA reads TGTGCCAGAAGCGCGGATAATAACGGGGGGACCTCAAGCACAGATACGCAGTATTTT. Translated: CARSADNNGGTSSTDTQYF.

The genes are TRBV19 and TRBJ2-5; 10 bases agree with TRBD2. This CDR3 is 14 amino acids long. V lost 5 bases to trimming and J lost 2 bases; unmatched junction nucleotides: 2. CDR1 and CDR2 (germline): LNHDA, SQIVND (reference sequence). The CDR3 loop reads CASSSAGGQETQYF. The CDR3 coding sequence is TGTGCCAGTAGTTCAGCGGGAGGGCAAGAGACCCAGTACTTC.

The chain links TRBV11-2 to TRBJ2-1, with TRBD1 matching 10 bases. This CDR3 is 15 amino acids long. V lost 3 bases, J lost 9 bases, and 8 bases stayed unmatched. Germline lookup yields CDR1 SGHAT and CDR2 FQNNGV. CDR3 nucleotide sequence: TGTGCCAGCAGCTTTCGACAGGGGGCACCAATTGAGCAGTTCTTC. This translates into CASSFRQGAPIEQFF.

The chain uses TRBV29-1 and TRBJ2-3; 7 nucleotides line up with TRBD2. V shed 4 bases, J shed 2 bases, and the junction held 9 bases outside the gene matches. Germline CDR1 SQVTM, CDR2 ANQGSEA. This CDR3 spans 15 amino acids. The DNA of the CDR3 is TGCAGCGTTGTCGGGAATAGCGGGTCCACAGATACGCAGTATTTT. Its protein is CSVVGNSGSTDTQYF.

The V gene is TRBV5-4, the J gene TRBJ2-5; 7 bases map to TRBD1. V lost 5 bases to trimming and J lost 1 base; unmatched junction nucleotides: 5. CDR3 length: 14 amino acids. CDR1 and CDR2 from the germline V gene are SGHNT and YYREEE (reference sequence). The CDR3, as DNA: TGTGCCAGCAGTCATACAGGGGCCCAAGAGACCCAGTACTTC. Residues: CASSHTGAQETQYF.

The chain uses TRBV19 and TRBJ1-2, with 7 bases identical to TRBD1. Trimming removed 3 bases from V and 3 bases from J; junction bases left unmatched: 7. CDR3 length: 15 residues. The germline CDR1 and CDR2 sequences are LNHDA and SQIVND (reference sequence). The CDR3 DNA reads TGTGCCAGTAGTATTCACGAGGGGGCGGACTATGGCTACACCTTC. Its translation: CASSIHEGADYGYTF.

CDR3 sequence reads: CASTGGANVLTF. CDR3 sequence (DNA): TGTGCCAGTACCGGTGGGGCCAACGTCCTGACTTTC. The chain has TRBV19 and TRBJ2-6, with unresolved D. Trimming removed 7 bases from V and 3 bases from J, with 4 bases in between. The germline gives CDR1 LNHDA, CDR2 SQIVND (reference sequence). The CDR3 has 12 residues.

The CDR3 here is CASSWWPPGTGIANYGYTF. The CDR3 DNA is TGTGCCAGCAGTTGGTGGCCTCCCGGGACAGGGATTGCTAACTATGGCTACACCTTC. The rearrangement joins TRBV5-4 to TRBJ1-2, with TRBD1 matching 9 bases. The V and J ends lost 5 bases and 0 bases, in that order; junction bases with no gene match: 17. Germline lookup yields CDR1 SGHNT and CDR2 YYREEE (reference sequence). The CDR3 extends over 19 amino acids.

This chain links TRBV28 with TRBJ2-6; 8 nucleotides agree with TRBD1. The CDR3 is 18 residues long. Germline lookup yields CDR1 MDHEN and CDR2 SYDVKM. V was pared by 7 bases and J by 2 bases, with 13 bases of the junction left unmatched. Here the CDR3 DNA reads TGTGCCAGCACCCAAGGACAGGGAAAACCCCCTGGGGCCAACGTCCTGACTTTC. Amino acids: CASTQGQGKPPGANVLTF. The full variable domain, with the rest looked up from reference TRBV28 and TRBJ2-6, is DVKVTQSSRYLVKRTGEKVFLECVQDMDHENMFWYRQDPGLGLRLIYFSYDVKMKEKGDIPEGYSVSREKKERFSLILESASTNQTSMYLCASTQGQGKPPGANVLTFGAGSRLTVL.

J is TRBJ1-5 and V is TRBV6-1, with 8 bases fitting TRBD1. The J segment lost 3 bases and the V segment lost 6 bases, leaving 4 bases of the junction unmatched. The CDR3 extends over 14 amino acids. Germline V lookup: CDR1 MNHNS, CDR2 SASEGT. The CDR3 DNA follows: TGTGCCAGCAGGCACAGGGGGAACAATCAGCCCCAGCATTTT. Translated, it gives CASRHRGNNQPQHF.

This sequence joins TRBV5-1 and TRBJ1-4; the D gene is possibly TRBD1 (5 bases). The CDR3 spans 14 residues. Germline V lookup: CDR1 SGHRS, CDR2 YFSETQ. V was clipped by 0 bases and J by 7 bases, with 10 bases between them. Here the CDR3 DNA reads TGCGCCAGCAGCTTGGAGGGAAGGGGTGAAAAACTGTTTTTT. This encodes CASSLEGRGEKLFF.

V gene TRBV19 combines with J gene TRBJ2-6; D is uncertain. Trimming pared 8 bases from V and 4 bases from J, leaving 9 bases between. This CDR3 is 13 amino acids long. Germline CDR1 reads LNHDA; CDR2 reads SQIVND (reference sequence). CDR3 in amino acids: CASRVSGANVLTF. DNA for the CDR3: TGTGCCAGTCGGGTGTCCGGGGCCAACGTCCTGACTTTC.

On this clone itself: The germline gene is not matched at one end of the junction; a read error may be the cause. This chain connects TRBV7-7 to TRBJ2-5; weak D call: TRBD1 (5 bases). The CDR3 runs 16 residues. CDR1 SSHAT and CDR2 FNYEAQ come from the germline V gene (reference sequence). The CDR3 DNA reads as TGTGCTAGCAGCCCCCAGGGCAGAACGAGCCAAGAGACCCAGTACTTC. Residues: CASSPQGRTSQETQYF.